This T cell receptor beta chain was recovered during a study of PD-1 blockade in classical Hodgkin lymphoma. The sample's time point: cycle 4 day 1 (C4D1), after 6 weeks of nivolumab. Relapses following autologous stem cell transplantation were seen in all patients, with brentuximab vedotin exposure varying. Data came from immunoSEQ multiplex PCR; TCRdb stores just in-frame clones and leaves some out. The sample shows approximately 26,000 clones, around 80% of them seen only once. V shed 6 bases and J 2 bases; nucleotides not matched to a gene: 12. Germline V gene data show CDR1 as SQVTM and CDR2 as ANQGSEA. CDR3 length equals 16 residues.

The chain recombines TRBV29-1 with TRBJ2-3, with TRBD2 identical over 9 bases. The sample consisted of peripheral blood mononuclear cells (PBMCs), taken before the fourth cycle of nivolumab. This TCR was sampled from a human donor with classical Hodgkin lymphoma. DNA for the CDR3: TGCAGCGTATTAGCGGGAGTAACCCCACACACAGATACGCAGTATTTT. Translated: CSVLAGVTPHTDTQYF.